The clone carrying this T cell receptor beta chain occurred many times. As to time point: patch test 1, 2 weeks after DPC sensitization. Treatment given: therapeutic diphenylcyclopropenone sensitization with weekly scalp DPC. At patch-test visits, sampling came before the patch test. This specimen comes from a study of human T cells and chemical hapten exposure. Unique molecular identifiers were attached to individual cDNA molecules within the library. TCRdb called the RACE reads again in MiXCR, with one record for every CDR3 protein. The table records roughly 200,000 distinct CDR3 sequences, under 25% of them present only once. CDR1 is SSHAT, CDR2 FNYEAQ, per germline (reference sequence). This CDR3 has 13 residues. V lost 5 bases and J lost 1; bases outside the gene matches: 1.

Specimen: whole blood, collected in connection with sensitization to the hapten diphenylcyclopropenone (DPC). The rearrangement uses TRBV7-7 and TRBJ2-5; 7 nucleotides align to TRBD1. The clonotype originates from a woman aged 45-65 years with alopecia areata. Some clones in this sample may be carry-over from other donors' samples. The CDR3 here is CASSRDSQETQYF. DNA of the CDR3: TGTGCCAGCAGCCGGGACAGCCAAGAGACCCAGTACTTC.